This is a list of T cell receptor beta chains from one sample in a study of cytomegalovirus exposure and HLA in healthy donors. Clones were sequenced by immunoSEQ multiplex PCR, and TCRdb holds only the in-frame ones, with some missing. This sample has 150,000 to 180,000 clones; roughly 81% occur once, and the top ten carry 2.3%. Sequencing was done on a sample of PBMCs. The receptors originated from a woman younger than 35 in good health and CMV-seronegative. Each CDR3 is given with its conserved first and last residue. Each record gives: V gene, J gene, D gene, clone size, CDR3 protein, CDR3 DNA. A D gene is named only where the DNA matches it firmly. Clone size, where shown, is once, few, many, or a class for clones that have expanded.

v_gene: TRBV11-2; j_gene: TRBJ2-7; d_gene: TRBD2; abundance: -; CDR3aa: CASSLGWGGEQYF; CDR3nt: TGTGCCAGCAGCTTAGGGTGGGGAGGGGAGCAGTACTTC
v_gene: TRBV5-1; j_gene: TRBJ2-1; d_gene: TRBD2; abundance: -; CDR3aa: CASSPGTSGSYNEQFF; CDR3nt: TGCGCCAGCAGCCCGGGGACTAGCGGGAGTTACAATGAGCAGTTCTTC
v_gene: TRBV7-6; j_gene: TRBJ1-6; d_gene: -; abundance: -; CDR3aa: CASSYTGQFNSPLHF; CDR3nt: TGTGCCAGCAGCTATACAGGGCAATTCAATTCACCCCTCCACTTT
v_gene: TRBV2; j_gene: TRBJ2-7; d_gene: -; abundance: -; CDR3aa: CASTGGRSPSYEQYF; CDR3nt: TGTGCCAGTACTGGGGGGAGATCACCGTCCTACGAGCAGTACTTC
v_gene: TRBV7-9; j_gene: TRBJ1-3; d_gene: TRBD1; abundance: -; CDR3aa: CASSKTGALSGNTIYF; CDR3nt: TGTGCCAGCAGCAAAACAGGGGCACTCTCTGGAAACACCATATATTTT
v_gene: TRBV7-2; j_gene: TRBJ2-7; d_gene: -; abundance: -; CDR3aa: CASSLVFRGSYEQYF; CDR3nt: TGTGCCAGCAGCTTAGTCTTCCGCGGATCCTACGAGCAGTACTTC
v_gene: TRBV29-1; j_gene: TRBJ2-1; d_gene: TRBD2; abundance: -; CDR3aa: CSGTKGLGLAGANEQFF; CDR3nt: TGCAGCGGCACGAAGGGGCTAGGGCTAGCGGGAGCCAATGAGCAGTTCTTC
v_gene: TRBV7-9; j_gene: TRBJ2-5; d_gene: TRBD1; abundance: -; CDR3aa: CSSSLAIQGGKETQYF; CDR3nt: TGTTCCAGCAGCTTAGCGATACAGGGGGGAAAAGAGACCCAGTACTTC
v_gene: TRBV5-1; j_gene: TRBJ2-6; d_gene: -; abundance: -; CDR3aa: CASRIQGSGANVLTF; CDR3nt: TGCGCCAGCAGAATCCAGGGGTCTGGGGCCAACGTCCTGACTTTC
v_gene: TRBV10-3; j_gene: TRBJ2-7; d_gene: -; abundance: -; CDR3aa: CAISTTGSDPTAYEQYF; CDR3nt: TGTGCCATCAGCACCACAGGGTCGGACCCTACAGCCTACGAGCAGTACTTC
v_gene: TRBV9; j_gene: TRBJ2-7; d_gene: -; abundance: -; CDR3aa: CASTSGGPPYEQYF; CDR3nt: TGTGCCAGCACCTCAGGCGGGCCTCCCTACGAGCAGTACTTC
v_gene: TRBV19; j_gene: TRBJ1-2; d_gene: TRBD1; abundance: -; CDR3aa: CASRTQGDRGYGYTF; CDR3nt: TGTGCCAGTAGGACGCAGGGGGATAGAGGCTATGGCTACACCTTC
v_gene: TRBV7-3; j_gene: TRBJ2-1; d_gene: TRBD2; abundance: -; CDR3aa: CASMPGGSYNEQFF; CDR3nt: TGTGCCAGCATGCCTGGCGGGAGTTACAATGAGCAGTTCTTC
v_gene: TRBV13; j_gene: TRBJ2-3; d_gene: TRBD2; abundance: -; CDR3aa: CASSPKGAGGLGDTQYF; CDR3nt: TGTGCCAGCAGCCCCAAAGGAGCGGGGGGGCTCGGAGATACGCAGTATTTT
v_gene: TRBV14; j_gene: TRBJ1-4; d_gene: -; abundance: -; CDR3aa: CASSQQVREKLFF; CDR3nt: TGTGCCAGCAGCCAACAGGTCAGGGAAAAACTGTTTTTT
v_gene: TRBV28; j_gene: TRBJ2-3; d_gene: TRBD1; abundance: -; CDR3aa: CASSLFWDRSTDTQYF; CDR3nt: TGTGCCAGCAGTTTATTTTGGGACAGGAGCACAGATACGCAGTATTTT
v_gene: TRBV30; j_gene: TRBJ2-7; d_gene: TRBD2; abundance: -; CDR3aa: CAWPPQSAGGPYEQYF; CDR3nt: TGTGCCTGGCCTCCACAGTCTGCGGGAGGCCCCTACGAGCAGTACTTC
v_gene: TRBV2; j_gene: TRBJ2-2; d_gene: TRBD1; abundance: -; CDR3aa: CASRQGAGELFF; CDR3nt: TGTGCCAGCCGACAGGGGGCCGGGGAGCTGTTTTTT
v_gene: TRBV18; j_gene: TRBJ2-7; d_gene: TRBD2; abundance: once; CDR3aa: CASSPRAGSSYEQYF; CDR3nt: TGTGCCAGCTCACCAAGAGCGGGGAGCTCCTACGAGCAGTACTTC
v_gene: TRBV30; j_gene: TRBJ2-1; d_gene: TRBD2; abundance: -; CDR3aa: CAWDPGLAGGPNEQFF; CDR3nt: TGTGCCTGGGACCCGGGACTAGCGGGGGGGCCGAATGAGCAGTTCTTC
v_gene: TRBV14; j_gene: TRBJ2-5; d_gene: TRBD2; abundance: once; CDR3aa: CASSQGLVSGETQYF; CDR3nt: TGTGCCAGCAGCCAAGGATTAGTTAGCGGGGAGACCCAGTACTTC
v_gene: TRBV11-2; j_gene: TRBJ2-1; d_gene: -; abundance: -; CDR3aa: CASSLEGLGYNEQFF; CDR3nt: TGTGCCAGCAGCTTAGAGGGGCTAGGGTACAATGAGCAGTTCTTC
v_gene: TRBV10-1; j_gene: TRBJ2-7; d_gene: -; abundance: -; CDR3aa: CATIGLTYEQYF; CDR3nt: TGCGCCACTATAGGACTGACCTACGAGCAGTACTTC
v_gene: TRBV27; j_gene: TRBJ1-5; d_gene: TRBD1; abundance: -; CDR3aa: CASSPSHRGVSNQPQHF; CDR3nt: TGTGCCAGCAGCCCGAGTCACAGGGGGGTTAGCAATCAGCCCCAGCATTTT
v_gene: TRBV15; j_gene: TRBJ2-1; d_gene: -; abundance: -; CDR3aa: CATSLRGGSEQFF; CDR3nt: TGTGCCACCTCCCTAAGAGGTGGTTCTGAGCAGTTCTTC
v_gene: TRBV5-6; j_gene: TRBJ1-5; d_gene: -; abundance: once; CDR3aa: CASSLIGDSNQPQHF; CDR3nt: TGTGCCAGCAGCTTGATCGGGGATAGCAATCAGCCCCAGCATTTT
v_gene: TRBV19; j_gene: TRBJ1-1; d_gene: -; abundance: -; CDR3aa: CASSWTRDPMNTEAFF; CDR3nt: TGTGCCAGTAGTTGGACAAGAGACCCCATGAACACTGAAGCTTTCTTT
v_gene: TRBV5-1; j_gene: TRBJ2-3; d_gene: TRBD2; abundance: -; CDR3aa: CASSNGGTSGGTDTQYF; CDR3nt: TGCGCCAGCAGCAACGGGGGGACTAGCGGGGGGACAGATACGCAGTATTTT
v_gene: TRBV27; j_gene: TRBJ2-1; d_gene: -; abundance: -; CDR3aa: CASSLGQGYNEQFF; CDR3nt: TGTGCCAGCAGTTTAGGGCAGGGGTACAATGAGCAGTTCTTC
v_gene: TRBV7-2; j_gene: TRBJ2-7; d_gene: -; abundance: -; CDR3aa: CASSLRVLYEQYF; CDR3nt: TGTGCCAGCAGCTTACGGGTCCTCTACGAGCAGTACTTC
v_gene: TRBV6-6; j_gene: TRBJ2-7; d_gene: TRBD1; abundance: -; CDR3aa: CASSYEGQGVIYEQYF; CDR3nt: TGTGCCAGCAGTTACGAGGGACAGGGGGTGATCTACGAGCAGTACTTC
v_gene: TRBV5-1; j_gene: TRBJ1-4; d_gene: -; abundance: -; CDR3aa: CASSLAGINEKLFF; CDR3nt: TGCGCCAGCAGCTTGGCGGGGATCAATGAAAAACTGTTTTTT
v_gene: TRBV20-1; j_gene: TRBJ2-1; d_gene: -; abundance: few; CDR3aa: CSALRRPEQFF; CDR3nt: TGCAGTGCTCTTCGGCGGCCTGAGCAGTTCTTC
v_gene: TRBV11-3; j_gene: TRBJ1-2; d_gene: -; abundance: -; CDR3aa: CASSAQQGLGYTF; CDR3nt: TGTGCCAGCAGCGCTCAACAGGGTCTGGGCTACACCTTC
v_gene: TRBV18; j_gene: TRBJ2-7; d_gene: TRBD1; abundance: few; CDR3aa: CASSLRDRATGDEQYF; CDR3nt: TGTGCCAGCTCGCTTCGAGACCGGGCCACAGGGGACGAGCAGTACTTC
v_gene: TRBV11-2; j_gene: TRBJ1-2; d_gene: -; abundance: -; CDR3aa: CASSLDRLDYGYTF; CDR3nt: TGTGCCAGCAGCTTAGATCGGTTGGACTATGGCTACACCTTC
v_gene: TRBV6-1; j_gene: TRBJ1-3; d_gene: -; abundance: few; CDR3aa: CASSMVDPSGNTIYF; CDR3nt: TGTGCCAGCAGTATGGTAGATCCCTCTGGAAACACCATATATTTT
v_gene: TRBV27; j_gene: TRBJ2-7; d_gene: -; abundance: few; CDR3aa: CASRQAGGPYEQYF; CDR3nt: TGTGCCAGCAGACAAGCAGGGGGGCCCTACGAGCAGTACTTC
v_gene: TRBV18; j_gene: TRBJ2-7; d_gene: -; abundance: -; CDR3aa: CASSSGGTYEQYF; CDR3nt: TGTGCCAGCTCTTCTGGAGGAACCTACGAGCAGTACTTC
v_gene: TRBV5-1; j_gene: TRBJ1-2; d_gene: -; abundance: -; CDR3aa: CASSPSGGEGYTF; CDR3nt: TGCGCCAGCAGCCCCTCGGGGGGTGAAGGCTACACCTTC
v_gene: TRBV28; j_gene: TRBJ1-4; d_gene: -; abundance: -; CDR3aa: CASRGGVYEKLFF; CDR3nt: TGTGCCAGCAGGGGGGGGGTTTATGAAAAACTGTTTTTT
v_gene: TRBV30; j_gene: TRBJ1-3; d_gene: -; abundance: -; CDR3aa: CAWGAGGGSGNTIYF; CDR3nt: TGTGCCTGGGGGGCCGGCGGGGGGTCTGGAAACACCATATATTTT
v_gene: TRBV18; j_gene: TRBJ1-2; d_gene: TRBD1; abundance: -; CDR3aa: CASSPRDSFYGYTF; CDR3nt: TGTGCCAGCTCACCTAGGGACAGTTTCTATGGCTACACCTTC
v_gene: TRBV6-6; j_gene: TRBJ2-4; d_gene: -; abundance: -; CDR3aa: CASRASSAKNIQYF; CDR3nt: TGTGCCAGCAGGGCCTCTAGCGCGAAAAACATTCAGTACTTC